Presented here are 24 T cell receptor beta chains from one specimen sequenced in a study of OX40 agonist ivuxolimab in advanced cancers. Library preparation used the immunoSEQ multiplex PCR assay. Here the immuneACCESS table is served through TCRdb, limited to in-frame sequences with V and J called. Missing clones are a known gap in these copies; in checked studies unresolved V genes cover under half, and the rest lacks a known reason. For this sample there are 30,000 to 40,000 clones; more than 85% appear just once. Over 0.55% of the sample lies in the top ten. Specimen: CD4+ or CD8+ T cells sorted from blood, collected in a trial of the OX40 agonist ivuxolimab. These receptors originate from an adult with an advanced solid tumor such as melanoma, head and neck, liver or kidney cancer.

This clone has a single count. The CDR3 nucleotides read TGCGCCAGCAGCCAACCTGCCCGCGGCGGGGACAGGGTACGCTACGAGCAGTACTTC. Residues: CASSQPARGGDRVRYEQYF. V and J are TRBV4-1 and TRBJ2-7, with TRBD1 matching 9 bases. The ends lost 2 bases at V and 3 bases at J; junction bases unmatched: 17. This CDR3 is 19 amino acids long. The germline CDR1 and CDR2 sequences are MGHRA and YSYEKL.

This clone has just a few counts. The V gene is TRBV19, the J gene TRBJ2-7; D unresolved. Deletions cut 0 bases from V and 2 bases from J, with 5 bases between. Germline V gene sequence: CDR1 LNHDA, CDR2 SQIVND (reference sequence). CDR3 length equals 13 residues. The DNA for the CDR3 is TGTGCCAGTAGTATAGAACGGGCCTACGAGCAGTACTTC. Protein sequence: CASSIERAYEQYF.

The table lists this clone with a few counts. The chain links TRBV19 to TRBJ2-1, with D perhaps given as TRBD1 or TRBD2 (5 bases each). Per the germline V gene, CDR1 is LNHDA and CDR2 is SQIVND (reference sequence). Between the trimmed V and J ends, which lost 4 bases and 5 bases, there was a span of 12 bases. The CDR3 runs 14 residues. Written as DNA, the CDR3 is TGTGCCAGTAGTAGCCGGGACGGGAACAATGAGCAGTTCTTC. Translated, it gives CASSSRDGNNEQFF.

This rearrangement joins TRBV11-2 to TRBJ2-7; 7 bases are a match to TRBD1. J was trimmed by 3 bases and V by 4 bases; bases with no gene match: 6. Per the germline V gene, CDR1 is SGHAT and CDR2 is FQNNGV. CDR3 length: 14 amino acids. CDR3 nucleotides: TGTGCCAGCAGCTCGCAGGGACAGTACTACGAGCAGTACTTC. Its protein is CASSSQGQYYEQYF.

CDR3 loop: CASSLSTVANVLTF. CDR3 DNA: TGTGCCAGCAGCTTATCTACAGTCGCCAACGTCCTGACTTTC. The rearrangement links TRBV11-2 to TRBJ2-6; no reliable D call. Trimming removed 2 bases from V and 7 bases from J, with 9 bases in between. The germline CDR1 and CDR2 sequences are SGHAT and FQNNGV. CDR3 size: 14 residues. Supplemented by reference TRBV11-2 and TRBJ2-6, the full variable domain reads EAGVAQSPRYKIIEKRQSVAFWCNPISGHATLYWYQQILGQGPKLLIQFQNNGVVDDSQLPKDRFSAERLKGVDSTLKIQPAKLEDSAVYLCASSLSTVANVLTFGAGSRLTVL.

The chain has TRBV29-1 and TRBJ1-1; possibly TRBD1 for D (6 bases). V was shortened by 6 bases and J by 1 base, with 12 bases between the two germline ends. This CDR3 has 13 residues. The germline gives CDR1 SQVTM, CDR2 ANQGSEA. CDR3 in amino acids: CSVYRAENTEAFF. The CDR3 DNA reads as TGCAGCGTCTACAGGGCAGAGAACACTGAAGCTTTCTTT.

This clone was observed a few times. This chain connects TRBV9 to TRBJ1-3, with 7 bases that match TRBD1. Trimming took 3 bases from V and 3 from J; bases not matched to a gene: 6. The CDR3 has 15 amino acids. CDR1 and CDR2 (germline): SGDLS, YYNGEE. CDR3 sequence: CASSAGTVSGNTIYF. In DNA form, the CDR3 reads TGTGCCAGCAGCGCCGGGACAGTGAGTGGAAACACCATATATTTT. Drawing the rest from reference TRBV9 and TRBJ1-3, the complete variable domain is DSGVTQTPKHLITATGQRVTLRCSPRSGDLSVYWYQQSLDQGLQFLIQYYNGEERAKGNILERFSAQQFPDLHSELNLSSLELGDSALYFCASSAGTVSGNTIYFGEGSWLTVV.

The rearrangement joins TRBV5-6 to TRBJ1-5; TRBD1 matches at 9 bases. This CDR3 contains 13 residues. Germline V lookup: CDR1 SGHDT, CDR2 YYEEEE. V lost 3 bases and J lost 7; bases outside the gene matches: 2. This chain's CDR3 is CASSWDREQPQHF. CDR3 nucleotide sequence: TGTGCCAGCAGCTGGGACAGGGAACAGCCCCAGCATTTT.

This CDR3 is CASSLVRINQPQHF. The DNA for the CDR3 is TGTGCCAGCAGCTTGGTTCGGATCAATCAGCCCCAGCATTTT. The chain uses TRBV5-5 and TRBJ1-5; D is uncertain. Trimming took 0 bases from V and 3 from J, leaving 7 bases between them. CDR1 is SGHKS and CDR2 is YYEKEE in the germline V gene (reference sequence). This CDR3 contains 14 residues.

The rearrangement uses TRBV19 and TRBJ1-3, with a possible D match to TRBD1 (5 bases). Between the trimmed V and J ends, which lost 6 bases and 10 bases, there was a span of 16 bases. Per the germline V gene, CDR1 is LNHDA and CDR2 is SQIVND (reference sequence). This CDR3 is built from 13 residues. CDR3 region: CASSPGPDGTIYF. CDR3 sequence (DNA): TGTGCCAGTAGCCCGGGGCCCGATGGGACCATATATTTT. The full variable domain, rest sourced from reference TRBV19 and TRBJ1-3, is DGGITQSPKYLFRKEGQNVTLSCEQNLNHDAMYWYRQDPGQGLRLIYYSQIVNDFQKGDIAEGYSVSREKKESFPLTVTSAQKNPTAFYLCASSPGPDGTIYFGEGSWLTVV.

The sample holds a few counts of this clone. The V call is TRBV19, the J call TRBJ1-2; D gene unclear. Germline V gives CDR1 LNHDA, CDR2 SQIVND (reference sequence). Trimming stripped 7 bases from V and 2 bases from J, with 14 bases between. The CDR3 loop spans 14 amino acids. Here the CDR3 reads CASTMRLANYGYTF. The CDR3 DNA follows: TGTGCCAGTACCATGAGGTTGGCAAACTATGGCTACACCTTC.

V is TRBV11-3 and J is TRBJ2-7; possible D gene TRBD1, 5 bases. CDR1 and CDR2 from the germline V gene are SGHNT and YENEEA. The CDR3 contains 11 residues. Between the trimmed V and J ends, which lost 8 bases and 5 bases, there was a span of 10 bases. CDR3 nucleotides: TGTGCCAGCGGGTTAGGGGACGAGCAGTACTTC. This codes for CASGLGDEQYF.

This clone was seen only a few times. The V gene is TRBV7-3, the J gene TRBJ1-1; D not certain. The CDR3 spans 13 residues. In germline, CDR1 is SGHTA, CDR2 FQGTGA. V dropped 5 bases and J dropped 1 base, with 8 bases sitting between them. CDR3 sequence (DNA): TGTGCCAGCAGCCAACAGCCGAACACTGAAGCTTTCTTT. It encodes CASSQQPNTEAFF.

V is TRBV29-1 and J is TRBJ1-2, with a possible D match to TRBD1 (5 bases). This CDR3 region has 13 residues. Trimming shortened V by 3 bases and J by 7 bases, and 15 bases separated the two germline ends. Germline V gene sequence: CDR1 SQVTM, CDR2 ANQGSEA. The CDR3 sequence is CSVDPEGEPGYTF. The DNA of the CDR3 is TGCAGCGTTGACCCCGAAGGGGAACCTGGCTACACCTTC.

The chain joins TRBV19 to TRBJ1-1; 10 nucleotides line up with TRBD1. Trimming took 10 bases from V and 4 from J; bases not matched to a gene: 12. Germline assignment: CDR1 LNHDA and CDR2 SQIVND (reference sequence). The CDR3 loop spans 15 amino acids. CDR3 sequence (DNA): TGTGCCATCCGAGGAGCCGGGACAGGGGCCACTGAAGCTTTCTTT. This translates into CAIRGAGTGATEAFF.

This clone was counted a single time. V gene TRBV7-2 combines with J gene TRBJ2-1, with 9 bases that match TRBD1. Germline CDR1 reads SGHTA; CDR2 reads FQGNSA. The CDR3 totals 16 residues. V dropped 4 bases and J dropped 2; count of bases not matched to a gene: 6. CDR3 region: CASSSTGGIAYNEQFF. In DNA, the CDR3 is TGTGCCAGCAGCTCGACAGGGGGGATAGCCTACAATGAGCAGTTCTTC.

This CDR3 is CASSLSWGAGSGYTF. The CDR3 nucleotides read TGTGCCAGCAGCTTAAGTTGGGGGGCCGGCTCGGGCTACACCTTC. This chain links TRBV7-2 with TRBJ1-2, with TRBD1 as a possible D gene (6 bases). The germline gives CDR1 SGHTA, CDR2 FQGNSA. Trimming stripped 2 bases from V and 8 bases from J, with 18 bases between. The CDR3 extends over 15 amino acids.

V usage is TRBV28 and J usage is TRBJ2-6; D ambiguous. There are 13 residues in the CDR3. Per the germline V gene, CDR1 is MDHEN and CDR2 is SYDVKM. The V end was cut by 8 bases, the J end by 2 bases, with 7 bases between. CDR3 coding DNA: TGTGCCAGCGGGGTTACTGGGGCCAACGTCCTGACTTTC. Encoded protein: CASGVTGANVLTF.

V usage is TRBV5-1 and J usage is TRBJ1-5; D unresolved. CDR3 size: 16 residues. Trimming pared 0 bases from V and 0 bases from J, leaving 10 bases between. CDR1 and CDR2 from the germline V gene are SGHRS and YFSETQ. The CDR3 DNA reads TGCGCCAGCAGCTTGGTCGGAAGCTATAGCAATCAGCCCCAGCATTTT. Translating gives CASSLVGSYSNQPQHF. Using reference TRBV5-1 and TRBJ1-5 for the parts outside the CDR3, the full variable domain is KAGVTQTPRYLIKTRGQQVTLSCSPISGHRSVSWYQQTPGQGLQFLFEYFSETQRNKGNFPGRFSGRQFSNSRSEMNVSTLELGDSALYLCASSLVGSYSNQPQHFGDGTRLSIL.

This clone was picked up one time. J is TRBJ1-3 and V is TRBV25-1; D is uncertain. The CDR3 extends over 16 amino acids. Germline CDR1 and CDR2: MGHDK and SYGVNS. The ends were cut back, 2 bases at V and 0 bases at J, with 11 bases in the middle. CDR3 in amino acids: CASSEQGGRSGNTIYF. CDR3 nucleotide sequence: TGTGCCAGCAGTGAACAAGGTGGGCGCTCTGGAAACACCATATATTTT.

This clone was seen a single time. Here the CDR3 reads CASSSGGYGYTF. CDR3 nucleotides: TGTGCCAGCAGTTCAGGGGGATATGGCTACACCTTC. The chain couples TRBV6-5 to TRBJ1-2, with 7 bases fitting TRBD1. There are 12 residues in the CDR3. The junction had 1 base not matched to a gene; V was cut back by 4 bases and J by 5 bases. Germline CDR1 is MNHEY and CDR2 is SVGAGI.

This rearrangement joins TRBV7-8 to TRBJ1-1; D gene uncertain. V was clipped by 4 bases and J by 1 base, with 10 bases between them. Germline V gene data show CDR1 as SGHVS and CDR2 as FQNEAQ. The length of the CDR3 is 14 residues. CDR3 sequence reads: CASSYGRQNTEAFF. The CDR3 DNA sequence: TGTGCCAGCAGCTATGGGCGGCAGAACACTGAAGCTTTCTTT.

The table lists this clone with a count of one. CDR3 sequence (DNA): TGTGCCAGTAGTACCGGGACAGCTTCAGGTACGCAGTATTTT. Protein sequence: CASSTGTASGTQYF. The rearrangement uses TRBV19 and TRBJ2-3; 7 bases agree with TRBD1. The CDR3 covers 14 residues. Trimming removed 4 bases from V and 8 bases from J; junction bases left unmatched: 9. Per the germline V gene, CDR1 is LNHDA and CDR2 is SQIVND (reference sequence).

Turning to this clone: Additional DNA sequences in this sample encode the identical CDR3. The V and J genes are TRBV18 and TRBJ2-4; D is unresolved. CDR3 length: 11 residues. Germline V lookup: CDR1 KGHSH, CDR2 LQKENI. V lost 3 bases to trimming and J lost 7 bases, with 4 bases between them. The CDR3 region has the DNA TGTGCCAGCTCACCCGGGAACATTCAGTACTTC. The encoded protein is CASSPGNIQYF.